Sequencing of this T cell receptor (beta chain) was carried out in a study of cytomegalovirus exposure and HLA in healthy donors. Study observations and caveats: From TCR beta sequences, most subjects' HLA-A and HLA-B alleles were reportedly predicted accurately.

CDR3 size: 16 residues. V lost 3 bases and J lost 0, with 12 bases in between. Germline CDR1 reads MNHNY; CDR2 reads SVGAGI (reference sequence). PCR was performed using 60 Vbeta and 13 Jbeta primers. Per the authors' pipeline: Later, an analysis found about 83 million unique TCR beta chains, and about 10 million of these were shared. Libraries were prepared by immunoSEQ multiplex PCR; TCRdb keeps only in-frame clonotypes and omits some of them. That table gives V, J and clone size, and the DNA gave D and trimming. The top ten clones hold under 2.5% of a sample with 160,000 or so clones, about 72% of them seen once. This clone was observed a handful of times. Antigen unknown.

J is TRBJ1-3 and V is TRBV6-6; tentatively, D is TRBD1 (5 bases). The sequenced sample was PBMCs. The sequence came from a human donor in good health. The CDR3 here is CASSYSSGNSGNTIYF. In DNA form, the CDR3 reads TGTGCCAGCAGTTATTCCTCAGGGAACTCTGGAAACACCATATATTTT.